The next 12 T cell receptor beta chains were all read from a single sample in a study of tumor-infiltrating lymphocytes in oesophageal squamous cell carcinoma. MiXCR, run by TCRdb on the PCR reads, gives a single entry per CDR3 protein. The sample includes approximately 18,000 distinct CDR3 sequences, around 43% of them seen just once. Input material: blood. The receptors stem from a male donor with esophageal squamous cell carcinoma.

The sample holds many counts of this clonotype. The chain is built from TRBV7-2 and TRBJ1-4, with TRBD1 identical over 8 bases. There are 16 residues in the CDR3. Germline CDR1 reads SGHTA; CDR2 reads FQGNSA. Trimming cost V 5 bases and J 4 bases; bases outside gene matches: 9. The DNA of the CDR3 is TGTGCCAGCAGCCCGCGACCGGGACAGGTTAATGAAAAACTGTTTTTT. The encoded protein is CASSPRPGQVNEKLFF.

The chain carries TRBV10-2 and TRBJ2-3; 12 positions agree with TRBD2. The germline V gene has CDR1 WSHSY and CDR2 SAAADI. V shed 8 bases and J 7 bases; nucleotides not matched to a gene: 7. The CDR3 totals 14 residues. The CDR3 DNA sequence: TGCGCCAGCGAGTCTAGCGGGGGGGCTAATACGCAGTATTTT. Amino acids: CASESSGGANTQYF.

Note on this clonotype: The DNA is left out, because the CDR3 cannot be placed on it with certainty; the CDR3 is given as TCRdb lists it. The CDR3 here is CASSLALVERTGYLRAVLRF. The genes are TRBV7-7 and TRBJ2-6; the D segment call TRBD1 is taken from the table without a DNA check. The germline gives CDR1 SSHAT, CDR2 FNYEAQ (reference sequence). The CDR3 contains 20 residues when both ends are counted.

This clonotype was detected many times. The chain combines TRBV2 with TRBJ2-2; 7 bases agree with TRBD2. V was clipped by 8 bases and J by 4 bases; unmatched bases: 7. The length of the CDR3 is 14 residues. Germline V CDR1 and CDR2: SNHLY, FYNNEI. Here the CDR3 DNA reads TGTGCCAGCGGGCGGGAGTACGGCACCGGGGAGCTGTTTTTT. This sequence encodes CASGREYGTGELFF.

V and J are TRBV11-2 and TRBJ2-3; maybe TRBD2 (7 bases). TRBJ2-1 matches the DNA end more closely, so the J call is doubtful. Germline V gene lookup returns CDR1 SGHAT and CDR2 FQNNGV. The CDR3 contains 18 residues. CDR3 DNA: TGTGCCAGCAGCCTCTCGGGGGGCCGTCTCCGTACGTACAATGAGCAGTTCTTC. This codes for CASSLSGGRLRTYNEQFF.

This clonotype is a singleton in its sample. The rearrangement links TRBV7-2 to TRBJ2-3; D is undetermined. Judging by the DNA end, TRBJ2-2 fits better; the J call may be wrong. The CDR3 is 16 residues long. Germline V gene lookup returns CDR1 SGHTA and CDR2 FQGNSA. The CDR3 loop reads CASSLNQVGNTGELFF. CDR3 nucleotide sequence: TGTGCCAGCAGCTTAAACCAGGTGGGGAACACCGGGGAGCTGTTTTTT.

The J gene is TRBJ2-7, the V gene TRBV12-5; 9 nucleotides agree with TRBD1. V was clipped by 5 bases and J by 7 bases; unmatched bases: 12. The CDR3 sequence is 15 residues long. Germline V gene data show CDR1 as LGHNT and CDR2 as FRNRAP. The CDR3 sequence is CASGTTGQGRNEQYF. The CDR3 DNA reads TGTGCTAGTGGTACGACGGGACAGGGACGTAATGAGCAGTACTTC.

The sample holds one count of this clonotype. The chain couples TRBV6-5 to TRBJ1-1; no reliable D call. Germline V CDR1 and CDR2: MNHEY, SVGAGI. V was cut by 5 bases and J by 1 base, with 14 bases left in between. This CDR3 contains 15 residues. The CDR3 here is CASSEREGANTEAFF. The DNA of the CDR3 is TGTGCCAGCAGTGAGAGAGAGGGAGCGAACACTGAAGCTTTCTTT.

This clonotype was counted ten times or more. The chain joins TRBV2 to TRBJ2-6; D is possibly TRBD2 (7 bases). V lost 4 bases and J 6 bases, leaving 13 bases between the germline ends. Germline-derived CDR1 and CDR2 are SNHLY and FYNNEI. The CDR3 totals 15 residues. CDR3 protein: CASSGRGGLANVLTF. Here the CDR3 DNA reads TGTGCCAGCAGTGGGAGGGGGGGCTTGGCCAACGTCCTGACTTTC.

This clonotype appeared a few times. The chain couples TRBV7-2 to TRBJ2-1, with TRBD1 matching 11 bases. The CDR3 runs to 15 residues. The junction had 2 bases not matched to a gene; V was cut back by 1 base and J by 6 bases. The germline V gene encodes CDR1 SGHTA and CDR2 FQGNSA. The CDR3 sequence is CASSLGGTGGNEQFF. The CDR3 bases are TGTGCCAGCAGCTTAGGGGGGACAGGGGGCAATGAGCAGTTCTTC.

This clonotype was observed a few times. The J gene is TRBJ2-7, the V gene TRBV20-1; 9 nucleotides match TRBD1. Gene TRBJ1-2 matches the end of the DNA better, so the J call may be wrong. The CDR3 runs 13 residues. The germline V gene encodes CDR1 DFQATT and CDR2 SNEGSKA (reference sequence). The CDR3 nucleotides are TGCAGTGCTGGACCGGGACAGGGATCCGGCTACACCTTC. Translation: CSAGPGQGSGYTF.

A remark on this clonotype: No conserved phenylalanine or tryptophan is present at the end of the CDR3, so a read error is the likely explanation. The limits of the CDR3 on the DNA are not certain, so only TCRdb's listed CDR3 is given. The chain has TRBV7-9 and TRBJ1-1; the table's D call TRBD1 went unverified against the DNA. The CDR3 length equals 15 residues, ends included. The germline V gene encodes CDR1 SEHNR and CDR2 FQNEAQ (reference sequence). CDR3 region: CASKPEYQETQYFGA.